Below are 12 T cell receptor beta chains sequenced from a single sample in a study of response to subunit inactivated influenza vaccine. TCRdb itself ran the RT-PCR reads through MiXCR, one entry per CDR3 protein. This table has about 570,000 distinct CDR3 sequences, 10% to 12% appearing once. These records were also assigned to another study, of T cells expressing NK-cell markers. That study reports: UMIs accompanied the 5'RACE template switching by which TCR beta cDNA was made.

The starting material was PBMCs from blood, obtained on the day of vaccination. The origin of the receptors is a man aged 50 or older who received an inactivated influenza vaccine.

J is TRBJ2-1 and V is TRBV20-1; D is possibly TRBD2 (5 bases). The V gene lost 1 base and the J gene lost 5 bases, with 12 bases spanning the gap. The CDR3 is 14 residues long. Per the germline V gene, CDR1 is DFQATT and CDR2 is SNEGSKA (reference sequence). This chain's CDR3 is CSARGGVVHNEQFF. The CDR3 DNA sequence: TGCAGTGCTAGAGGGGGAGTGGTCCACAATGAGCAGTTCTTC.

V and J are TRBV20-1 and TRBJ2-7; no definite D call. Germline V gives CDR1 DFQATT, CDR2 SNEGSKA (reference sequence). V lost 1 base, J lost 5 bases, and 12 bases lay in between. The length of the CDR3 is 13 residues. CDR3 sequence: CSARGSVFNEQYF. The CDR3 nucleotides read TGCAGTGCTAGAGGATCGGTCTTTAACGAGCAGTACTTC.

This clonotype was detected once. This chain joins TRBV20-1 and TRBJ2-7; D is perhaps TRBD2 (6 bases). CDR1 is DFQATT, CDR2 SNEGSKA, per germline (reference sequence). The CDR3 spans 15 residues. Trimming cost V 0 bases and J 0 bases, with 12 bases left between them. The CDR3 DNA is TGCAGTGCTAGAGATTTCCAGCGGGCCTCCTACGAGCAGTACTTC. Translated, it gives CSARDFQRASYEQYF.

A note on this clonotype: This could be a read error, since a much larger clone is one nucleotide away. The chain couples TRBV6-6 to TRBJ1-1, with a possible D match to TRBD1 (5 bases). V was trimmed by 7 bases and J by 1 base, leaving 10 bases between them. CDR3 length: 13 residues. Germline V CDR1 and CDR2: MNHNY, SVGAGI (reference sequence). CDR3 sequence: CASIQTGNTEAFF. The CDR3 coding sequence is TGTGCCAGCATCCAAACAGGGAACACTGAAGCTTTCTTT.

This clonotype came up a few times. The CDR3: CSALAGGISLKTQYF. Here the CDR3 DNA reads TGCAGTGCTCTAGCGGGAGGAATATCTCTGAAGACCCAGTACTTC. V is TRBV20-1 and J is TRBJ2-5; 11 nucleotides line up with TRBD2. There are 15 residues in the CDR3. The V gene's germline CDR1 is DFQATT and CDR2 SNEGSKA (reference sequence). With V trimmed by 5 bases and J by 6 bases, 11 bases remained unmatched.

The chain joins TRBV3-1 to TRBJ2-3; 15 nucleotides line up with TRBD2. CDR3 length: 17 amino acids. Germline lookup yields CDR1 LGHDT and CDR2 YNNKEL (reference sequence). V was pared by 6 bases and J by 3 bases, with 7 bases of the junction left unmatched. Here the CDR3 reads CASSRTSGRAATDTQYF. The CDR3 DNA reads TGTGCCAGCAGTCGGACTAGCGGGAGGGCCGCGACAGATACGCAGTATTTT.

A few counts support this clonotype. The chain links TRBV7-6 to TRBJ2-1, with 10 bases fitting TRBD2. Germline V CDR1 and CDR2: SGHVS, FNYEAQ. V was clipped by 6 bases and J by 0 bases; unmatched bases: 5. The CDR3 loop spans 16 amino acids. Here the CDR3 reads CASSIAGGSSYNEQFF. The CDR3 nucleotides read TGTGCCAGCAGTATAGCGGGAGGCAGCTCCTACAATGAGCAGTTCTTC.

This chain uses TRBV27 with TRBJ1-5; D is ambiguous. Trimming left V 5 bases short and J 0 bases short, with 11 bases between. The CDR3 is made up of 15 amino acids. Germline loops: CDR1 MNHEY, CDR2 SMNVEV (reference sequence). CDR3 region: CASSEGSGSNQPQHF. The CDR3 bases are TGTGCCAGCAGTGAAGGCTCGGGTAGCAATCAGCCCCAGCATTTT.

This clonotype was observed a handful of times. The genes are TRBV5-1 and TRBJ2-5; D is unresolved. The CDR3 runs to 14 residues. V was clipped by 0 bases and J by 2 bases, with 8 bases between them. Germline values: CDR1 SGHRS, CDR2 YFSETQ. CDR3 residues: CASSLGTQQETQYF. The DNA of the CDR3 is TGCGCCAGCAGCTTGGGGACGCAGCAAGAGACCCAGTACTTC.

This rearrangement joins TRBV28 to TRBJ1-5; weak D call: TRBD1 (6 bases). Germline values: CDR1 MDHEN, CDR2 SYDVKM. The CDR3 runs to 14 residues. The V end was cut by 3 bases, the J end by 6 bases, with 12 bases between. The CDR3 loop is CASSFPGVGQPQHF. In DNA form, the CDR3 reads TGTGCCAGCAGTTTTCCAGGGGTGGGTCAGCCCCAGCATTTT.

This clonotype was recorded many times. V usage is TRBV4-1 and J usage is TRBJ2-1, with 13 bases lining up with TRBD2. Germline CDR1 and CDR2: MGHRA and YSYEKL. The junction had 4 bases not matched to a gene; V was cut back by 1 base and J by 7 bases. The CDR3 is 16 amino acids. CDR3 nucleotides: TGCGCCAGCAGCCAAGCGAGACTAGCGGGAGGTAATGAGCAGTTCTTC. This translates into CASSQARLAGGNEQFF.

This clonotype was counted at least ten times. CDR3 nucleotides: TGTGCCAGCAGTTACCCCCGGGGCAGTCGGGGCTACACCTTC. Protein sequence: CASSYPRGSRGYTF. The J gene is TRBJ1-2, the V gene TRBV12-3 or TRBV12-4; possibly TRBD1 for D (5 bases). The CDR3 is 14 amino acids. The V end lost 4 bases, the J end lost 8 bases, and 17 bases lay between the germline ends.